This T cell receptor beta chain derives from a study of cytomegalovirus exposure and HLA in healthy donors. Points from the study as a whole: The study put some 150 TCR beta chains on its list as cytomegalovirus-associated. The productive fraction for most TCR beta V segments was about 87% or about 30% in an earlier analysis. In a later analysis, 15,000 to 20,000 TCR beta sequences were associated with HLA alleles at 0.05 false discovery rate.

In germline, CDR1 is MNHEY, CDR2 SVGAGI. V gave up 4 bases and J gave up 5 bases, with 20 bases separating them. The CDR3 runs to 16 residues. Although they were nominally healthy when sampled, donors likely had unrecorded immune exposures. Points on this clone: Its antigen is as yet unknown.

The study ran its PCR with 60 Vbeta and 13 Jbeta primers. TCRdb's copy holds only in-frame clones and misses some; the assay was immunoSEQ multiplex PCR. The table includes over 30,000 clones, around 60% detected once. The sequence was obtained from a man aged 50 or older in good health and CMV-seropositive. The sequencing sample was made of PBMCs. J is TRBJ1-2 and V is TRBV6-5, with a possible D match to TRBD1 (6 bases). CDR3 bases: TGTGCCAGCAGTTCGACACCGACAGGAGCCAAATATGGCTACACCTTC. Amino acids: CASSSTPTGAKYGYTF.